Reported below is one TCR beta chain. TCRdb processed the 5' RACE reads anew with MiXCR; each CDR3 protein has one entry. The table lists about 240,000 distinct CDR3 sequences, more than 8% of them singletons, with around 23% in the top ten. This record comes from a study of T-cell memory formation after mild COVID-19. CDR1 LGHNA and CDR2 YSLEER come from the germline V gene. The CDR3 is made up of 15 amino acids. The trim removed 4 bases at V and 0 bases at J, leaving 4 bases unmatched. The sample comprised PBMCs or a T cell subset sorted from them (not recorded which). The chain links TRBV4-3 to TRBJ2-3, with TRBD1 matching over 7 bases. This TCR came from a man younger than 30 who had mild COVID-19 (a few samples of this study predate the infection). Cell type and time point are not known. The CDR3 nucleotides are TGCGCCAGCAGCCGAACAGGGGATAGCACAGATACGCAGTATTTT. It codes for CASSRTGDSTDTQYF.